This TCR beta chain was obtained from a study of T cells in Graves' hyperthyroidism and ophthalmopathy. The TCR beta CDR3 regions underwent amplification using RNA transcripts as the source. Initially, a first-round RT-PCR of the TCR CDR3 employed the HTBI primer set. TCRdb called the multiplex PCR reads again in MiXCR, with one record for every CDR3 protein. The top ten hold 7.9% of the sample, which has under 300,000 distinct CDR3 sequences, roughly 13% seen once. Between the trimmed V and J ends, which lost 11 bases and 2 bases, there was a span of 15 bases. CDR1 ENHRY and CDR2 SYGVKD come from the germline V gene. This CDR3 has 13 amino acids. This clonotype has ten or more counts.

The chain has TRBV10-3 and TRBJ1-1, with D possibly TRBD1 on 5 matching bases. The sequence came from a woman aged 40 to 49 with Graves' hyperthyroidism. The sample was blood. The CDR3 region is CAASGFENTEAFF. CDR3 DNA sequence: TGTGCCGCCTCAGGGTTTGAAAACACTGAAGCTTTCTTT.